This T cell receptor beta chain was recorded in a study of shared T cell receptors in the human thymus. The V gene lost 11 bases and the J gene lost 2 bases, with 14 bases spanning the gap. The CDR3 has 13 residues. Germline V CDR1 and CDR2: SEHNR, FQNEAQ (reference sequence). Repertoires were generated with immunoSEQ multiplex PCR, while TCRdb's copy carries only in-frame clones and drops some. Among 600,000 or so clones listed, about 90% were seen once. A further study also used this sample, focusing on human thymus T cells. That work states: Resected material from corrective heart surgery provided the thymus tissue analysed.

This TCR came from a boy younger than two with a congenital heart defect. Sequencing was carried out using thymocytes. The gene calls are TRBV7-9 and TRBJ2-3, with D possibly TRBD1 on 6 matching bases. CDR3 amino acids: CASWTETTDTQYF. The CDR3 DNA reads as TGTGCCTCATGGACAGAAACCACAGATACGCAGTATTTT.